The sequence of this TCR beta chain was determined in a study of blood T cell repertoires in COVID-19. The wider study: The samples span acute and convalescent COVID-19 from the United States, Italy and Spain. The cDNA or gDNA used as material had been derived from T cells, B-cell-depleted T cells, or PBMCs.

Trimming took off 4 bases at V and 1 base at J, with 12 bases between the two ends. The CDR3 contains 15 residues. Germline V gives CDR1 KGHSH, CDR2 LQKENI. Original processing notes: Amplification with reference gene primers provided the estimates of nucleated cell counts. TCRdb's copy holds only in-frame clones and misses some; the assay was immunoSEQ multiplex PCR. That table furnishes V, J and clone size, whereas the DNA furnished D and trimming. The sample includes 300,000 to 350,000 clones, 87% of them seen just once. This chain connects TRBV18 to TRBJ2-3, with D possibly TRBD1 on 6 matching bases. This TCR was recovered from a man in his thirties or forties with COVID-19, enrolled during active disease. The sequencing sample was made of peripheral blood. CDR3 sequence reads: CASSLQGLGTDTQYF. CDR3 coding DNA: TGTGCCAGCTCACTACAGGGTCTCGGCACAGATACGCAGTATTTT.